This TCR beta chain was found in a study of OX40 agonist ivuxolimab in advanced cancers. Across the study: As their treatment, patients were administered ivuxolimab, an agonistic anti-OX40 (CD134) antibody. Partial responses were recorded for three patients, including one with hepatocellular carcinoma and two with cutaneous melanoma. A male proportion of around 86% was recorded, with mean age approximately 56 years and range about 23 to 80.

Concerning this clone itself: Its target is unknown.

Regarding the study as a whole: Blood T cells, both CD4+ and CD8+, expanded clonally by week 6 at 0.1 to 3.0 mg/kg.

Measured with immunoSEQ multiplex PCR; TCRdb has only the in-frame clones, and not every one. This sample has around 140,000 clones; just over 90% occur once, and the top ten carry 0.9% to 1.2%. The material was CD4+ or CD8+ T cells sorted from blood, obtained in a trial of the OX40 agonist ivuxolimab. The receptor's source is an adult with an advanced solid tumor such as melanoma, head and neck, liver or kidney cancer.

In nucleotides, the CDR3 is TGCAGCGTTGAAGATTATGGGGGGGTCGAGGGCGAGCAGTACTTC. Translated, it gives CSVEDYGGVEGEQYF. The genes are TRBV29-1 and TRBJ2-7; 7 bases are shared with TRBD2. Germline V gene data show CDR1 as SQVTM and CDR2 as ANQGSEA. The ends lost 0 bases at V and 6 bases at J; junction bases unmatched: 11. This CDR3 region has 15 residues.